One and the same sample provided the 31 T cell receptor beta chains below, sequenced in a study of T cells in severe cutaneous drug reactions. The iRepertoire multiplex PCR system with TCR subtype-specific primers built both bulk and single-cell libraries. TCRdb re-called the multiplex PCR reads; one entry per CDR3 protein, DNA not given. The sample table sets out about 2,000 distinct CDR3 sequences. Sequenced patients had Stevens-Johnson syndrome or toxic epidermal necrolysis caused by carbamazepine. Sequenced material: PBMCs. Receptors originate from a human donor with Stevens-Johnson syndrome, a severe cutaneous drug reaction.

Here the CDR3 reads CASSLKPWDSYEQYF. V gene TRBV27 combines with J gene TRBJ2-7; TCRdb returns TRBD1, unconfirmable since there is no DNA. The germline gives CDR1 MNHEY, CDR2 SMNVEV (reference sequence). This CDR3 is built from 15 residues.

By frequency, this clonotype registers large. This chain links TRBV27 with TRBJ2-5; the D gene TCRdb calls, TRBD2, cannot be checked with no DNA. The germline V gene encodes CDR1 MNHEY and CDR2 SMNVEV (reference sequence). The CDR3 is made up of 14 amino acids. CDR3 sequence: CASPRGSVDETQYF.

This sequence joins TRBV28 and TRBJ1-1; TCRdb lists TRBD1, though no DNA is available to test this call. CDR1 is MDHEN and CDR2 is SYDVKM in the germline V gene. The CDR3 runs to 14 residues. CDR3 loop: CASSDTGGITEAFF.

The rearrangement links TRBV10-2 to TRBJ2-7. The germline V gene has CDR1 WSHSY and CDR2 SAAADI. CDR3 length: 14 amino acids. The CDR3 protein is CASSDASETYEQYF.

The chain combines TRBV6-4 with TRBJ2-2. Germline assignment: CDR1 MRHNA and CDR2 SNTAGT. The CDR3 contains 14 residues. The CDR3 loop reads CASKVSGDTGELFF.

Judged by frequency, this clonotype is large. This rearrangement joins TRBV27 to TRBJ2-1; checking the TCRdb D call of TRBD2 is not possible without DNA. The CDR3 extends over 18 amino acids. Per germline, CDR1 MNHEY and CDR2 SMNVEV (reference sequence). This chain's CDR3 is CASSFWTSGVGAPNEQFF.

The chain employs TRBV24-1 and TRBJ2-1; with no DNA, the TCRdb D assignment of TRBD1 cannot be verified. CDR1 and CDR2 (germline): KGHDR, SFDVKD. CDR3 size: 16 residues. The CDR3 here is CATSDLKAGAYNEQFF.

This clonotype is classed as medium-sized (0.01 to 0.1%) by frequency. CDR3 residues: CASSPWQGGEQYF. The rearrangement joins TRBV28 to TRBJ2-7; TCRdb's assignment of TRBD1 cannot be checked, as there is no DNA. The germline CDR1 and CDR2 sequences are MDHEN and SYDVKM. This CDR3 has 13 amino acids.

V is TRBV4-1 and J is TRBJ1-5. CDR3 length equals 15 residues. Germline V gene sequence: CDR1 MGHRA, CDR2 YSYEKL. The chain's CDR3 is CASSQDDRDLQPQHF.

This sequence joins TRBV4-1 and TRBJ2-3; the TCRdb D gene call, TRBD1, has no DNA to confirm it. CDR1 is MGHRA and CDR2 is YSYEKL in the germline V gene. There are 13 residues in the CDR3. CDR3 sequence reads: CASSPGPTDTQYF.

This chain uses TRBV5-4 with TRBJ2-7; TCRdb calls TRBD2, which cannot be checked without DNA. The CDR3 contains 14 residues. The V gene's germline CDR1 is SGHNT and CDR2 YYREEE (reference sequence). CDR3 loop: CASSSSPTTYEQYF.

Its frequency marks this clonotype as large. The chain recombines TRBV27 with TRBJ2-7; without DNA, the TCRdb call of TRBD1 cannot be checked. Germline V gives CDR1 MNHEY, CDR2 SMNVEV (reference sequence). The CDR3 totals 13 residues. CDR3 sequence: CASIRQGGYEQYF.

Its frequency marks this clonotype as medium-sized. J is TRBJ1-6 and V is TRBV4-2; the D call from TCRdb, TRBD1, cannot be confirmed without DNA. CDR1 and CDR2 from the germline V gene are LGHNA and YNFKEQ. The CDR3 has 16 residues. Here the CDR3 reads CASSQREGSYNSPLHF.

This sequence joins TRBV20-1 and TRBJ2-1; TCRdb indicates TRBD1, and absent DNA this call remains unverified. CDR1 is DFQATT and CDR2 is SNEGSKA in the germline V gene (reference sequence). The CDR3 covers 16 residues. CDR3 amino acids: CSARDKDRAPYNEQFF.

Measured by frequency, this clonotype is medium-sized (0.01 to 0.1%). J is TRBJ1-5 and V is TRBV2. This CDR3 contains 16 residues. Germline assignment: CDR1 SNHLY and CDR2 FYNNEI. CDR3 sequence reads: CASSEALSGLNQPQHF.

In terms of frequency, this clonotype is medium-sized. The chain couples TRBV9 to TRBJ2-3; as DNA is missing, the TRBD1 call by TCRdb cannot be tested. The length of the CDR3 is 13 residues. CDR1 is SGDLS, CDR2 YYNGEE, per germline. The CDR3 here is CASSWGSTDTQYF.

In terms of frequency, this clonotype is large. CDR3 sequence reads: CASSFSGNTIYF. The chain recombines TRBV12-3 or TRBV12-4 with TRBJ1-3. This CDR3 has 12 residues.

Measured by frequency, this clonotype is medium-sized. The chain has TRBV12-3 or TRBV12-4 and TRBJ2-3. The CDR3 is made up of 13 amino acids. The CDR3 sequence: CASSFQSTDTQYF.

This clonotype is deemed medium-sized by its frequency. The chain employs TRBV28 and TRBJ2-2. CDR1 MDHEN and CDR2 SYDVKM come from the germline V gene. This CDR3 region has 13 residues. The CDR3 reads CASSLFPTGELFF.

The chain joins TRBV27 to TRBJ2-7; TCRdb indicates TRBD1, and absent DNA this call remains unverified. There are 14 residues in the CDR3. The germline CDR1 and CDR2 sequences are MNHEY and SMNVEV (reference sequence). CDR3 residues: CASTKTGTGYEQYF.

This clonotype is called medium-sized (0.01 to 0.1%) based on its frequency. CDR3: CASSLGWGTANYGELFF. The V gene is TRBV27, the J gene TRBJ2-2; there is no DNA to check the TCRdb D call of TRBD1. The CDR3 runs 17 residues. Germline V gene sequence: CDR1 MNHEY, CDR2 SMNVEV (reference sequence).

This chain links TRBV4-2 with TRBJ2-1; there is no DNA to check the TCRdb D call of TRBD2. The CDR3 consists of 16 residues. CDR1 is LGHNA, CDR2 YNFKEQ, per germline. The CDR3 is CASSQGRTGRVDEQFF.

Judged by frequency, this clonotype is medium-sized. V is TRBV12-5 and J is TRBJ2-3; TCRdb's D gene call, TRBD2, goes unchecked for lack of DNA. Germline V lookup: CDR1 LGHNT, CDR2 FRNRAP. CDR3 length equals 14 residues. The CDR3 region is CASGYGGETDTQYF.

This clonotype is deemed medium-sized by its frequency. The chain uses TRBV12-3 or TRBV12-4 and TRBJ1-4. The CDR3 length is 11 residues. The CDR3: CASSLGIQLFF.

This clonotype shows up as medium-sized (0.01 to 0.1%) by frequency. V gene TRBV6-1 combines with J gene TRBJ2-7; TCRdb designates TRBD2, a call that cannot be tested without DNA. The CDR3 extends over 15 amino acids. CDR1 MNHNS and CDR2 SASEGT come from the germline V gene. The CDR3 sequence: CASRRGTGGSYEQYF.

V and J are TRBV4-1 and TRBJ1-2; lacking DNA, the TRBD1 call made by TCRdb goes unchecked. Germline V gene data show CDR1 as MGHRA and CDR2 as YSYEKL. This CDR3 has 18 residues. Here the CDR3 reads CASSLEPGQGLGTYGYTF.

The J gene is TRBJ1-2, the V gene TRBV20-1. Germline CDR1 DFQATT, CDR2 SNEGSKA (reference sequence). The CDR3 totals 16 residues. This CDR3 is CSARNTGTRGDYGYTF.

The chain combines TRBV11-2 with TRBJ2-5; without DNA, the TCRdb call of TRBD2 cannot be checked. CDR3 size: 17 residues. CDR1 is SGHAT, CDR2 FQNNGV, per germline. The CDR3: CASSYGTSGSRQETQYF.

Its frequency marks this clonotype as medium-sized (0.01 to 0.1%). The chain is built from TRBV4-1 and TRBJ1-5. Germline CDR1 MGHRA, CDR2 YSYEKL. The CDR3 runs 14 residues. The chain's CDR3 is CASSQENRNQPQHF.

The gene calls are TRBV5-8 and TRBJ1-1. Germline V gene lookup returns CDR1 SGHTS and CDR2 YDEGEE. The CDR3 is made up of 16 amino acids. This CDR3 reads CASSFFQKNMNTEAFF.

Its frequency marks this clonotype as medium-sized. CDR3 sequence reads: CASQLRRASTDTQYF. V is TRBV12-3 or TRBV12-4 and J is TRBJ2-3; TCRdb outputs TRBD2, but without DNA this stays unchecked. The CDR3 is 15 residues long.